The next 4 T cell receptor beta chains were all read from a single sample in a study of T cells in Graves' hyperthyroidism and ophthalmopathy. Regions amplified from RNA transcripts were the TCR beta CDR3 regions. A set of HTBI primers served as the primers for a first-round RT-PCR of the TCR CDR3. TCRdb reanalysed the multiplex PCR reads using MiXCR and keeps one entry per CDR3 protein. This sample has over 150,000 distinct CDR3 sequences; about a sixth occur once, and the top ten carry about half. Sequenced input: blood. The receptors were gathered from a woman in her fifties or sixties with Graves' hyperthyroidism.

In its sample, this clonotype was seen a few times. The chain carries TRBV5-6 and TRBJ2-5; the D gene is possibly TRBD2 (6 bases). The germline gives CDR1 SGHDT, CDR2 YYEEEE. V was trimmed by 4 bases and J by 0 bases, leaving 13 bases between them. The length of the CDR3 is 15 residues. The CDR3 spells CASSILIADQETQYF. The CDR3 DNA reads TGTGCCAGCAGCATTCTAATAGCGGACCAAGAGACCCAGTACTTC.

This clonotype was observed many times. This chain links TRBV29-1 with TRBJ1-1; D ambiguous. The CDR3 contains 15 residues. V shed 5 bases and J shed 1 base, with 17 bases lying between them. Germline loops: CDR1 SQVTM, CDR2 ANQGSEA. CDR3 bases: TGCAGCGTTACCGATTTTGATCTGGGGAACACTGAAGCTTTCTTT. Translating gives CSVTDFDLGNTEAFF.

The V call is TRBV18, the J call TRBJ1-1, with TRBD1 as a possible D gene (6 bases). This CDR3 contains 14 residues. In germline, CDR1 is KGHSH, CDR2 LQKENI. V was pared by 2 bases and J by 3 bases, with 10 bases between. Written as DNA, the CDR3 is TGTGCCAGCTCACCAGTACAGGGACACACTGAAGCTTTCTTT. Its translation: CASSPVQGHTEAFF.

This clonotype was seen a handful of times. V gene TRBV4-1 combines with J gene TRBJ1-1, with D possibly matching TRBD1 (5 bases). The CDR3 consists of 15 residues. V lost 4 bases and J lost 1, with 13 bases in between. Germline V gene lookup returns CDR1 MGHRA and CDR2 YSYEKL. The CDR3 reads CASSRPWGGNTEAFF. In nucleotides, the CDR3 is TGCGCCAGCAGCCGACCGTGGGGGGGGAACACTGAAGCTTTCTTT.